Below, 25 T cell receptor beta chains from the same sample are listed, as sequenced in a study of T-cell memory formation after mild COVID-19. TCRdb reanalysed the 5' RACE reads using MiXCR and keeps one entry per CDR3 protein. The sample shows around 420,000 distinct CDR3 sequences, 24% of them seen only once. Sequenced: PBMCs or a T cell subset sorted from them (not recorded which). Receptors originate from an adult woman who had mild COVID-19 (a few samples of this study predate the infection). Cell type and time point are not known.

This clonotype came up a few times. The rearrangement links TRBV12-3 or TRBV12-4 to TRBJ1-1; 10 bases match TRBD1. The CDR3 consists of 15 residues. Trimming took 5 bases from V and 10 from J; bases not matched to a gene: 13. The CDR3, as DNA: TGTGCCAGCAGTCCGATGCCGGGACAGGGGCGTGGAGCTTTCTTT. Its protein product is CASSPMPGQGRGAFF.

This clonotype was seen more than once but under ten times. The rearrangement joins TRBV29-1 to TRBJ1-1, with 7 bases that match TRBD1. Germline CDR1 SQVTM, CDR2 ANQGSEA. The junction had 5 bases not matched to a gene; V was cut back by 0 bases and J by 4 bases. CDR3 length: 14 amino acids. The CDR3 here is CSVEEHRGSTEAFF. DNA of the CDR3: TGCAGCGTTGAAGAGCACAGGGGAAGCACTGAAGCTTTCTTT.

This clonotype was detected a few times. This rearrangement joins TRBV12-3 or TRBV12-4 to TRBJ2-3; 8 positions agree with TRBD2. The V segment lost 6 bases and the J segment 2 bases; nucleotides outside the gene matches: 13. The length of the CDR3 is 17 residues. The DNA for the CDR3 is TGTGCCAGCAGCCCCCCGGGGAGCGGGGGCAACACAGATACGCAGTATTTT. Its protein product is CASSPPGSGGNTDTQYF.

This clonotype was counted only a few times. CDR3 in amino acids: CSVVPSGRAEQFF. CDR3 coding DNA: TGCAGCGTTGTGCCTAGCGGGAGGGCTGAGCAGTTCTTC. The chain couples TRBV29-1 to TRBJ2-1; 12 nucleotides match TRBD2. The CDR3 totals 13 residues. V was clipped by 4 bases and J by 9 bases; unmatched bases: 4. CDR1 SQVTM and CDR2 ANQGSEA come from the germline V gene.

V usage is TRBV7-9 and J usage is TRBJ2-4; D tentatively fits TRBD1 or TRBD2 (5 bases each). Germline values: CDR1 SEHNR, CDR2 FQNEAQ (reference sequence). V lost 5 bases, J lost 8 bases, and 19 bases lay in between. The length of the CDR3 is 15 residues. Written as DNA, the CDR3 is TGTGCCAGCAGCCACCCACTTTCGGGGCGGGACATTCAGTACTTC. Its translation is CASSHPLSGRDIQYF.

The CDR3 nucleotides read TGTGCCAGCAGTGAATGGGGACTGGCGTATTCACCCCTCCACTTT. Residues: CASSEWGLAYSPLHF. The chain recombines TRBV25-1 with TRBJ1-6; TRBD1 might be the D (5 bases). Germline assignment: CDR1 MGHDK and CDR2 SYGVNS. V lost 1 base and J lost 8, with 12 bases in between. CDR3 length equals 15 residues.

The chain combines TRBV12-3 or TRBV12-4 with TRBJ1-4, with D hard to call. The CDR3 spans 13 residues. The V gene lost 6 bases and the J gene lost 4 bases, with 9 bases spanning the gap. For the CDR3, the DNA is TGTGCCAGCAGCCAGCGGGGTAATGAAAAACTGTTTTTT. Encoded protein: CASSQRGNEKLFF.

This clonotype was seen many times. J is TRBJ2-7 and V is TRBV5-1; D may be TRBD2 (7 bases). V lost 3 bases, J lost 5 bases, and 12 bases lay in between. Germline V lookup: CDR1 SGHRS, CDR2 YFSETQ. This CDR3 is built from 13 residues. The DNA for the CDR3 is TGCGCCAGCAGCTCCCCGGGGGGCCACGAGCAGTACTTC. It is translated as CASSSPGGHEQYF.

The chain has TRBV20-1 and TRBJ2-7; D gene unclear. Deletions cut 2 bases from V and 6 bases from J, with 5 bases between. The CDR3 loop spans 10 amino acids. Germline assignment: CDR1 DFQATT and CDR2 SNEGSKA (reference sequence). CDR3 residues: CSARYCEQYF. Here the CDR3 DNA reads TGCAGTGCTAGATATTGCGAGCAGTACTTC.

This rearrangement joins TRBV12-3 or TRBV12-4 to TRBJ1-6; D remains ambiguous. V lost 0 bases, J lost 5 bases, and 5 bases lay in between. This CDR3 has 14 residues. CDR3 loop: CASSLAGDNSPLHF. The CDR3, as DNA: TGTGCCAGCAGTTTAGCGGGCGATAATTCACCCCTCCACTTT.

This chain joins TRBV6-5 and TRBJ1-2; tentatively, D is TRBD1 (6 bases). CDR1 is MNHEY, CDR2 SVGAGI, per germline. The CDR3 runs to 14 residues. Trimming took 7 bases from V and 6 from J, leaving 18 bases between them. The CDR3: CASKTAVGADGYTF. The CDR3 region has the DNA TGTGCCAGCAAGACCGCCGTGGGGGCGGATGGCTACACCTTC.

The V and J genes are TRBV5-6 and TRBJ1-5; the D is unclear. Trimming took 1 base from V and 7 from J, leaving 12 bases between them. This CDR3 has 14 residues. CDR1 SGHDT and CDR2 YYEEEE come from the germline V gene. The CDR3 loop reads CASSLLGKDQPQHF. CDR3 coding DNA: TGTGCCAGCAGCTTGTTGGGCAAGGACCAGCCCCAGCATTTT.

The chain carries TRBV7-9 and TRBJ2-1; 13 bases line up with TRBD2. The CDR3 has 18 amino acids. Germline loops: CDR1 SEHNR, CDR2 FQNEAQ (reference sequence). The junction had 5 bases not matched to a gene; V was cut back by 1 base and J by 2 bases. The CDR3 DNA reads TGTGCCAGCAGCTTAGACGGACTAGCGGGAGCACCCTACAATGAGCAGTTCTTC. Amino acid sequence: CASSLDGLAGAPYNEQFF. The variable domain in full, completed from reference TRBV7-9 and TRBJ2-1, reads DTGVSQNPRHKITKRGQNVTFRCDPISEHNRLYWYRQTLGQGPEFLTYFQNEAQLEKSRLLSDRFSAERPKGSFSTLEIQRTEQGDSAMYLCASSLDGLAGAPYNEQFFGPGTRLTVL.

V gene TRBV12-3 or TRBV12-4 combines with J gene TRBJ2-1, with 8 bases that match TRBD2. This CDR3 region has 16 residues. V gave up 5 bases and J gave up 4 bases; unmatched junction bases: 10. In DNA form, the CDR3 reads TGTGCCAGCAGTCCGAGAAGCGGGAGCTCTTACAATGAGCAGTTCTTC. This sequence encodes CASSPRSGSSYNEQFF.

The J gene is TRBJ1-1, the V gene TRBV16; a weak D match, TRBD1 (5 bases). The CDR3 extends over 14 amino acids. Germline-derived CDR1 and CDR2 are KGHSY and FQNENV. Trimming shortened V by 5 bases and J by 1 base, and 11 bases separated the two germline ends. The CDR3 region is CASSASGPNTEAFF. The CDR3, as DNA: TGTGCCAGCAGCGCCTCAGGGCCGAACACTGAAGCTTTCTTT.

The rearrangement joins TRBV27 to TRBJ2-6; D is possibly TRBD1 or TRBD2 (5 bases each). The V and J ends lost 1 base and 2 bases respectively, with 6 bases between them. CDR1 MNHEY and CDR2 SMNVEV come from the germline V gene (reference sequence). This CDR3 is 15 amino acids long. CDR3 in amino acids: CASSLLGAGANVLTF. The CDR3 nucleotides are TGTGCCAGCAGTTTATTGGGGGCTGGGGCCAACGTCCTGACTTTC.

V is TRBV15 and J is TRBJ2-2; TRBD2 aligns across 9 bases. The CDR3 spans 14 residues. CDR1 and CDR2 from the germline V gene are LNHNV and YYDKDF (reference sequence). Trimming at V came to 8 bases and at J to 4 bases, leaving 5 bases not matched to a gene. The CDR3 sequence is CATGTSSFTGELFF. CDR3 nucleotide sequence: TGTGCCACCGGGACTAGCAGCTTCACCGGGGAGCTGTTTTTT.

This clonotype was seen a few times. V and J are TRBV6-6 and TRBJ2-3, with 8 bases matching TRBD1. The CDR3 has 15 residues. V shed 2 bases and J 1 base; nucleotides not matched to a gene: 2. Germline loops: CDR1 MNHNY, CDR2 SVGAGI (reference sequence). CDR3 nucleotide sequence: TGTGCCAGCAGTTACACAGGGGGTGGCACAGATACGCAGTATTTT. Translation gives CASSYTGGGTDTQYF.

V gene TRBV5-6 combines with J gene TRBJ1-1, with D possibly TRBD1 on 6 matching bases. V was shortened by 0 bases and J by 10 bases, with 13 bases between the two germline ends. The CDR3 is made up of 13 amino acids. Germline lookup yields CDR1 SGHDT and CDR2 YYEEEE. The CDR3 here is CASSLAGGEGAFF. CDR3 coding DNA: TGTGCCAGCAGCTTGGCGGGGGGCGAGGGAGCTTTCTTT.

The J gene is TRBJ2-1, the V gene TRBV7-9, with D hard to call. There are 12 residues in the CDR3. The V gene's germline CDR1 is SEHNR and CDR2 FQNEAQ (reference sequence). The CDR3 region has the DNA TGTGCAGGAGCGAATACTTACAATGAGCAGTTCTTC. It translates to CAGANTYNEQFF. Together with reference TRBV7-9 and TRBJ2-1, the CDR3 gives the full variable domain: DTGVSQNPRHKITKRGQNVTFRCDPISEHNRLYWYRQTLGQGPEFLTYFQNEAQLEKSRLLSDRFSAERPKGSFSTLEIQRTEQGDSAMYLCAGANTYNEQFFGPGTRLTVL.

The chain joins TRBV5-1 to TRBJ2-5; 14 bases agree with TRBD2. Germline assignment: CDR1 SGHRS and CDR2 YFSETQ. After removal of 4 bases from V and 3 bases from J, the junction contained 2 bases not matched to a gene. The CDR3 covers 15 residues. CDR3: CASSPGLAGEETQYF. CDR3 in DNA: TGCGCCAGCAGCCCGGGACTAGCGGGAGAAGAGACCCAGTACTTC. The whole variable domain, filled in from reference TRBV5-1 and TRBJ2-5, reads KAGVTQTPRYLIKTRGQQVTLSCSPISGHRSVSWYQQTPGQGLQFLFEYFSETQRNKGNFPGRFSGRQFSNSRSEMNVSTLELGDSALYLCASSPGLAGEETQYFGPGTRLLVL.

This chain links TRBV27 with TRBJ2-7; maybe TRBD1 (6 bases). The CDR3 totals 17 residues. Germline CDR1 MNHEY, CDR2 SMNVEV (reference sequence). V dropped 6 bases and J dropped 2 bases, with 23 bases sitting between them. The CDR3 coding sequence is TGTGCCAGCAGCCCTCCCGGGACAACCCCCCGCACCTACGAGCAGTACTTC. It yields the protein CASSPPGTTPRTYEQYF.

This chain links TRBV12-3 or TRBV12-4 with TRBJ2-1; 7 bases are a match to TRBD2. There are 16 residues in the CDR3. Trimming removed 6 bases from V and 7 bases from J; junction bases left unmatched: 15. CDR3 sequence (DNA): TGTGCCAGCAGCTCCACCTCGCCAGCGGGAAAGAATGAGCAGTTCTTC. The encoded protein is CASSSTSPAGKNEQFF.

This clonotype has only a few counts. The genes are TRBV27 and TRBJ2-7; TRBD1 matches at 9 bases. Germline values: CDR1 MNHEY, CDR2 SMNVEV (reference sequence). CDR3 length equals 16 residues. The V and J ends lost 6 bases and 1 base, in that order; junction bases with no gene match: 10. The CDR3 DNA is TGTGCCAGCAGGGAACAGGGGGCATCAGGGTCCTACGAGCAGTACTTC. This codes for CASREQGASGSYEQYF.

DNA for the CDR3: TGTGCCAGCAGGACATCAGTCGGGGAGCAGTACTTC. Residues: CASRTSVGEQYF. This chain connects TRBV6-2 or TRBV6-3 to TRBJ2-7; D is undetermined. The V end was cut by 6 bases, the J end by 7 bases, with 13 bases between. The CDR3 is 12 residues long. Germline V gene data show CDR1 as MNHEY and CDR2 as SVGEGT.